This entry lists 17 T cell receptor beta chains sequenced from one sample in a study of blood T cell repertoires in COVID-19. The assay was immunoSEQ multiplex PCR, and TCRdb's table has in-frame clones only and misses some. This sample has roughly 310,000 clones, with around 91% found just once. Sequencing was carried out using PBMCs or T cells enriched from blood (not recorded which). These TCRs come from a woman aged 40-49 years who had recovered from COVID-19.

The CDR3 region is CASSLGSLGGKLFF. CDR3 bases: TGTGCCAGCAGTTTAGGGAGTCTGGGGGGAAAACTGTTTTTT. This rearrangement joins TRBV28 to TRBJ1-4, with a tentative D call TRBD1 (5 bases). Deletions cut 2 bases from V and 10 bases from J, with 14 bases between. The CDR3 is made up of 14 amino acids. Germline CDR1 reads MDHEN; CDR2 reads SYDVKM.

CDR3 in DNA: TGTGCCAGCAAGCAAGGCGGGATTCTAGCCAAAAACATTCAGTACTTC. This codes for CASKQGGILAKNIQYF. The chain links TRBV28 to TRBJ2-4; weak D call: TRBD2 (6 bases). CDR1 is MDHEN, CDR2 SYDVKM, per germline. The CDR3 consists of 16 residues. The ends were cut back, 7 bases at V and 0 bases at J, with 16 bases in the middle.

V usage is TRBV27 and J usage is TRBJ2-1; 11 nucleotides line up with TRBD2. This CDR3 spans 17 amino acids. Looked up from germline, CDR1 is MNHEY and CDR2 is SMNVEV (reference sequence). After removal of 3 bases from V and 0 bases from J, the junction contained 4 bases not matched to a gene. CDR3 sequence reads: CASSFRLAGISYNEQFF. CDR3 sequence (DNA): TGTGCCAGCAGTTTCAGACTAGCGGGAATCTCCTACAATGAGCAGTTCTTC.

The chain uses TRBV9 and TRBJ2-5; 7 positions agree with TRBD2. V was clipped by 1 base and J by 5 bases; unmatched bases: 2. CDR3 length: 13 amino acids. Germline CDR1 is SGDLS and CDR2 is YYNGEE. The CDR3 nucleotides are TGTGCCAGCAGCGTAAGGGGAGGGGAGACCCAGTACTTC. Translation gives CASSVRGGETQYF.

The gene calls are TRBV5-1 and TRBJ2-1; 7 bases are shared with TRBD2. The V gene's germline CDR1 is SGHRS and CDR2 YFSETQ. Trimming cost V 5 bases and J 11 bases; bases outside gene matches: 7. The CDR3 consists of 12 residues. The CDR3, as DNA: TGCGCCAGCAGTGTCGCACTAGCGCAGCAGTTCTTC. Its translation: CASSVALAQQFF.

DNA for the CDR3: TGTGCCAGCAGCTTAAACACAGCTGAAGCTTTCTTT. Residues: CASSLNTAEAFF. The V call is TRBV11-3, the J call TRBJ1-1; D ambiguous. CDR1 and CDR2 (germline): SGHNT, YENEEA. This CDR3 region has 12 residues. V lost 2 bases to trimming and J lost 6 bases, with 7 bases between them.

The rearrangement uses TRBV6-5 and TRBJ1-1; a weak D match, TRBD1 (5 bases). Looked up from germline, CDR1 is MNHEY and CDR2 is SVGAGI. The CDR3 totals 13 residues. Between the trimmed V and J ends, which lost 5 bases and 4 bases, there was a span of 11 bases. The chain's CDR3 is CASSPTGSTEAFF. The CDR3 region has the DNA TGTGCCAGCAGTCCTACAGGTTCCACTGAAGCTTTCTTT.

The chain links TRBV6-5 to TRBJ1-5, with unresolved D. The CDR3 has 12 residues. V was shortened by 7 bases and J by 3 bases, with 7 bases between the two germline ends. Germline V gives CDR1 MNHEY, CDR2 SVGAGI. CDR3 DNA sequence: TGTGCCAGCAACAATCCCAATCAGCCCCAGCATTTT. Its translation: CASNNPNQPQHF.

The genes are TRBV7-9 and TRBJ1-2, with 12 bases aligning to TRBD1. Trimming took 5 bases from V and 3 from J; bases not matched to a gene: 4. CDR3 length: 15 amino acids. CDR1 is SEHNR, CDR2 FQNEAQ, per germline (reference sequence). The CDR3: CASSLGQGADYGYTF. The CDR3, as DNA: TGTGCCAGCAGCCTGGGACAGGGGGCGGACTATGGCTACACCTTC.

The gene calls are TRBV12-3 or TRBV12-4 and TRBJ1-1; D remains unclear. Trimming took off 6 bases at V and 5 bases at J, with 10 bases between the two ends. The CDR3 spans 12 residues. DNA for the CDR3: TGTGCCAGCAGCCTAGCGGGGACTGAAGCTTTCTTT. Translated: CASSLAGTEAFF.

The chain links TRBV5-4 to TRBJ2-1; D is undetermined. Trimming left V 4 bases short and J 4 bases short, with 15 bases between. CDR1 and CDR2 (germline): SGHNT, YYREEE (reference sequence). The CDR3 extends over 15 amino acids. For the CDR3, the DNA is TGTGCCAGCAGCCCCGATCAGCAGAGGTACAATGAGCAGTTCTTC. Translating gives CASSPDQQRYNEQFF.

This chain joins TRBV20-1 and TRBJ2-3; 7 bases are a match to TRBD1. Per the germline V gene, CDR1 is DFQATT and CDR2 is SNEGSKA (reference sequence). This CDR3 contains 14 residues. After removal of 3 bases from V and 4 bases from J, the junction contained 7 bases not matched to a gene. The CDR3 bases are TGCAGTGCTAGTGTTACAGGGGTACCAGATACGCAGTATTTT. This codes for CSASVTGVPDTQYF.

V usage is TRBV21-1 and J usage is TRBJ2-6; no DNA check was done on the table's D call, TRBD1. TRBV21-1 is flagged as a pseudogene. The length of the CDR3 is 15 residues. The CDR3: CASSDQGSGANVLTF. The CDR3 DNA sequence: TGTGCCAGCAGCGATCAGGGCTCTGGGGCCAACGTCCTGACTTTC.

V gene TRBV4-3 combines with J gene TRBJ1-3; 9 bases are a match to TRBD1. Germline lookup yields CDR1 LGHNA and CDR2 YSLEER. Germline trimming cut 1 base from V and 4 bases from J; bases unmatched to any gene: 8. This CDR3 is built from 17 residues. The CDR3 spells CASSQAIGTGTGNTIYF. The CDR3 DNA is TGCGCCAGCAGCCAAGCGATTGGGACAGGGACCGGAAACACCATATATTTT.

The chain carries TRBV6-5 and TRBJ2-7; 7 bases align to TRBD2. Germline V gene lookup returns CDR1 MNHEY and CDR2 SVGAGI. The junction had 2 bases not matched to a gene; V was cut back by 8 bases and J by 1 base. The CDR3 has 12 amino acids. CDR3 nucleotide sequence: TGTGCCAGCGGAGCGGGATCCTACGAGCAGTACTTC. This sequence encodes CASGAGSYEQYF.

The V gene is TRBV3-1 (or the pseudogene TRBV3-2), the J gene TRBJ2-5, with D possibly matching TRBD2 (5 bases). Germline V gives CDR1 LGHDT, CDR2 YNNKEL (reference sequence). Trimming pared 2 bases from V and 2 bases from J, leaving 18 bases between. This CDR3 has 17 residues. CDR3 amino acids: CASSQQRLLLVQETQYF. CDR3 in DNA: TGTGCCAGCAGCCAACAACGCCTTCTACTAGTACAAGAGACCCAGTACTTC.

As for this clone: A read error may produce the germline difference seen at one junction end. The genes are TRBV7-7 and TRBJ2-2, with 7 bases identical to TRBD2. This CDR3 has 16 residues. Germline assignment: CDR1 SSHAT and CDR2 FNYEAQ (reference sequence). For the CDR3, the DNA is TGTGCTAGCAGCTTAGGGGCTAGCGGGAACACCGGGGAGCTGTTTTTT. It codes for CASSLGASGNTGELFF. Complete variable domain (other parts from reference TRBV7-7 and TRBJ2-2): GAGVSQSPRYKVTKRGQDVTLRCDPISSHATLYWYQQALGQGPEFLTYFNYEAQPDKSGLPSDRFSAERPEGSISTLTIQRTEQRDSAMYRCASSLGASGNTGELFFGEGSRLTVL.